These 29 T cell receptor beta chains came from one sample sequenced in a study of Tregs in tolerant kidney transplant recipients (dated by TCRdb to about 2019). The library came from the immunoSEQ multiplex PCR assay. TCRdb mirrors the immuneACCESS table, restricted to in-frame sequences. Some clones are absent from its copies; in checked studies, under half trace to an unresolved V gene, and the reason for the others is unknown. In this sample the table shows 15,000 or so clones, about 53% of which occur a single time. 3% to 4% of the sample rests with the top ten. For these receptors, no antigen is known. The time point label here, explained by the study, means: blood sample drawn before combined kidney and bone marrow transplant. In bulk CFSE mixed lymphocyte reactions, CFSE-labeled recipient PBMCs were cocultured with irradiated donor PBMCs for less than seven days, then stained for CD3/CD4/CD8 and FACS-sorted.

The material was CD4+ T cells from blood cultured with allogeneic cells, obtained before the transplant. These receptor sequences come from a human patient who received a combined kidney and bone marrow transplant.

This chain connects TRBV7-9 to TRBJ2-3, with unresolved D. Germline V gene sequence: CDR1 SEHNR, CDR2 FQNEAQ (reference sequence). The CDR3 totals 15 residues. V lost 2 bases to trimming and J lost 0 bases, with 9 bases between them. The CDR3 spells CASSLNRPSTDTQYF. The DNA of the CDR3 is TGTGCCAGCAGCTTAAACAGACCAAGCACAGATACGCAGTATTTT.

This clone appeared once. The CDR3 sequence is CASSLAVQTYEQYF. The CDR3 nucleotides are TGTGCCAGCAGCTTAGCTGTCCAAACCTACGAGCAGTACTTC. The chain joins TRBV7-9 to TRBJ2-7; no firm D call. The CDR3 is 14 amino acids. V was shortened by 0 bases and J by 2 bases, with 8 bases between the two germline ends. Germline V gene data show CDR1 as SEHNR and CDR2 as FQNEAQ (reference sequence).

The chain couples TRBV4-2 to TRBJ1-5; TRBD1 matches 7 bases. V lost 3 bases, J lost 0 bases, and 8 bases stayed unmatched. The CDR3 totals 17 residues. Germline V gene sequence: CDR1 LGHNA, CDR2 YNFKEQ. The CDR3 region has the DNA TGTGCCAGCAGCCAGAGCTGGGACAGTTATAGCAATCAGCCCCAGCATTTT. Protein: CASSQSWDSYSNQPQHF.

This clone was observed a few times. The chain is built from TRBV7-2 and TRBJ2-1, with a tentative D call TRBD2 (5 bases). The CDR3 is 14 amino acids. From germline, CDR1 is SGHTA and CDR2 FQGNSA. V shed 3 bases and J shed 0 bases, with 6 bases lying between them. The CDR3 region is CASSLSGSYNEQFF. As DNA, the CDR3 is TGTGCCAGCAGCTTGAGCGGCTCCTACAATGAGCAGTTCTTC.

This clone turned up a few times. The CDR3 protein is CASSKTGGHDEQYF. For the CDR3, the DNA is TGCGCCAGCAGCAAAACAGGGGGCCACGACGAGCAGTACTTC. The chain uses TRBV5-1 and TRBJ2-7; 9 nucleotides agree with TRBD1. CDR3 length: 14 residues. The trim removed 4 bases at V and 5 bases at J, leaving 7 bases unmatched. The germline V gene has CDR1 SGHRS and CDR2 YFSETQ.

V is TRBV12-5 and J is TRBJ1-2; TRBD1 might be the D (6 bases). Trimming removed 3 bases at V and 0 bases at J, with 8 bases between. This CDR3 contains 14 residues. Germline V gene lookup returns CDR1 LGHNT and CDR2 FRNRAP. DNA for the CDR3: TGTGCTAGTGGTTTCAGGGGAGCTAACTATGGCTACACCTTC. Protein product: CASGFRGANYGYTF.

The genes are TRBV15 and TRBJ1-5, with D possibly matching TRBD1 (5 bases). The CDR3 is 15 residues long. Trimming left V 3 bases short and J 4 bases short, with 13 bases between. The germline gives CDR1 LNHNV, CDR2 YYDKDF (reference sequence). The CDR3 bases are TGTGCCACCAGCAGGTACGGGACTTCTAATCAGCCCCAGCATTTT. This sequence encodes CATSRYGTSNQPQHF.

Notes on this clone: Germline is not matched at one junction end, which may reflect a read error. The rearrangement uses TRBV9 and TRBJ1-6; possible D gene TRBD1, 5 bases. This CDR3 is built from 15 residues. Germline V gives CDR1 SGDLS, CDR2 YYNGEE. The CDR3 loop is CASSVVAGPNSPLHF. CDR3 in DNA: TGTGCCAGCAGCGTAGTGGCGGGGCCTAATTCCCCCCTCCACTTT.

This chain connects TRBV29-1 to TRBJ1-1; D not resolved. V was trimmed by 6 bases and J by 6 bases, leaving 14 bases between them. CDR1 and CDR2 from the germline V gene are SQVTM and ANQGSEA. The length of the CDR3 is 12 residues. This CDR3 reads CSVVRGRSEAFF. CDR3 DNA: TGCAGCGTCGTCCGGGGTAGGTCTGAAGCTTTCTTT.

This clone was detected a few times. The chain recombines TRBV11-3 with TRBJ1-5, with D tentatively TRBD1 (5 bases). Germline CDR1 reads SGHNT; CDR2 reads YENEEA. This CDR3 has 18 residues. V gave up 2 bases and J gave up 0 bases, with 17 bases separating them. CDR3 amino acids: CASSLRLTAQNSNQPQHF. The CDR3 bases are TGTGCCAGCAGCTTAAGACTGACAGCCCAGAATAGCAATCAGCCCCAGCATTTT.

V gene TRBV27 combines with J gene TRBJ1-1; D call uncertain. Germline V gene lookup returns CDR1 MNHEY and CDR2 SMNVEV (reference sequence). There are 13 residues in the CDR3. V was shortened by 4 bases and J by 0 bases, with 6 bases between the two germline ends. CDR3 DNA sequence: TGTGCCAGCAGTTCACTGATGAACACTGAAGCTTTCTTT. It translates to CASSSLMNTEAFF.

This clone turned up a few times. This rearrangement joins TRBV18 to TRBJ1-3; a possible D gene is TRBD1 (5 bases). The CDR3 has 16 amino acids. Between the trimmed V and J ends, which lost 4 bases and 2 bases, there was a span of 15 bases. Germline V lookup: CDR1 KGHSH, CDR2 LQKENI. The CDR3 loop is CASSLNQGLTGNTIYF. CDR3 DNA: TGTGCCAGCTCACTAAACCAGGGTCTAACTGGAAACACCATATATTTT. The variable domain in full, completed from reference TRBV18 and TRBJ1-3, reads NAGVMQNPRHLVRRRGQEARLRCSPMKGHSHVYWYRQLPEEGLKFMVYLQKENIIDESGMPKERFSAEFPKEGPSILRIQQVVRGDSAAYFCASSLNQGLTGNTIYFGEGSWLTVV.

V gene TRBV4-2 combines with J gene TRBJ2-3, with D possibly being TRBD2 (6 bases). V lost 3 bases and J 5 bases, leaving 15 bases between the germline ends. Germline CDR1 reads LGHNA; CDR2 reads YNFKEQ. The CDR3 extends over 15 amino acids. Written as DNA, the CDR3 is TGTGCCAGCAGCCAGGCGGCGGGGAGGCAAGATACGCAGTATTTT. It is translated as CASSQAAGRQDTQYF.

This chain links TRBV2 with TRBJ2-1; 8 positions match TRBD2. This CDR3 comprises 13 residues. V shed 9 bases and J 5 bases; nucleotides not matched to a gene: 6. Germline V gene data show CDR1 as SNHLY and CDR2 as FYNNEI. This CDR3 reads CASSPGGDNEQFF. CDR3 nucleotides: TGTGCCAGTTCTCCCGGGGGGGACAATGAGCAGTTCTTC. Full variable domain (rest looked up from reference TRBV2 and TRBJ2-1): EPEVTQTPSHQVTQMGQEVILRCVPISNHLYFYWYRQILGQKVEFLVSFYNNEISEKSEIFDDQFSVERPDGSNFTLKIRSTKLEDSAMYFCASSPGGDNEQFFGPGTRLTVL.

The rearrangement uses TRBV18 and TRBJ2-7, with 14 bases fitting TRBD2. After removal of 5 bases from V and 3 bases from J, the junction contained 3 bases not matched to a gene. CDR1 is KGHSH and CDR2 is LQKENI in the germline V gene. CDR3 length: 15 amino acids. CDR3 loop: CASSEGTSGGYEQYF. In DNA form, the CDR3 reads TGTGCCAGCTCAGAGGGGACTAGCGGGGGCTACGAGCAGTACTTC.

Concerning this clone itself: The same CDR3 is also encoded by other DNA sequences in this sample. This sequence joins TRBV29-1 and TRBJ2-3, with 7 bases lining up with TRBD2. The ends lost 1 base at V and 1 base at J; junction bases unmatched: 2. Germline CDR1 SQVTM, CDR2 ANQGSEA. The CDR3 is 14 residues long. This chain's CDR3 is CSVEGGRGTDTQYF. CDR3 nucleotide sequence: TGCAGCGTTGAAGGCGGGAGAGGCACAGATACGCAGTATTTT.

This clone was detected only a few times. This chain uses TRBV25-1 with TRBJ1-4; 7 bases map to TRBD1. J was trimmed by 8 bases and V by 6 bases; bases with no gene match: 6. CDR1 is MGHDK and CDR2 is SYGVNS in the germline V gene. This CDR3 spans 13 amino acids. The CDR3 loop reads CASRDRSGEKLFF. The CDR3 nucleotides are TGTGCCAGCAGGGACAGGTCGGGAGAAAAACTGTTTTTT. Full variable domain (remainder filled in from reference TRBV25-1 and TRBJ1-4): EADIYQTPRYLVIGTGKKITLECSQTMGHDKMYWYQQDPGMELHLIHYSYGVNSTEKGDLSSESTVSRIRTEHFPLTLESARPSHTSQYLCASRDRSGEKLFFGSGTQLSVL.

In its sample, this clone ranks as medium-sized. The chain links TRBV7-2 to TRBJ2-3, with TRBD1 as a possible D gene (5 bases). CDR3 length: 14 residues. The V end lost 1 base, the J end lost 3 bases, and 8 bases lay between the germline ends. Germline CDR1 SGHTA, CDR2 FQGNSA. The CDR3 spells CASSLVRVTDTQYF. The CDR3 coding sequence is TGTGCCAGCAGCTTAGTCAGGGTGACAGATACGCAGTATTTT.

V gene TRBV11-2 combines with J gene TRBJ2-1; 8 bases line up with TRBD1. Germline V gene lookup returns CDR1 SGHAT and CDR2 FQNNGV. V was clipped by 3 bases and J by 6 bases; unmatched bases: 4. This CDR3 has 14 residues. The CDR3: CASSFGTGPNEQFF. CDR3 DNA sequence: TGTGCCAGCAGCTTCGGGACAGGTCCCAATGAGCAGTTCTTC.

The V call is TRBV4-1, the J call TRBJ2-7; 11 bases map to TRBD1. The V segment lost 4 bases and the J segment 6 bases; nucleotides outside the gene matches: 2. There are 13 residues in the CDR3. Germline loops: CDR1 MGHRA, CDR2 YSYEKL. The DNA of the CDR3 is TGCGCCAGCAGCCGGACAGGGGGCCGCGAGCAGTACTTC. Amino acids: CASSRTGGREQYF.

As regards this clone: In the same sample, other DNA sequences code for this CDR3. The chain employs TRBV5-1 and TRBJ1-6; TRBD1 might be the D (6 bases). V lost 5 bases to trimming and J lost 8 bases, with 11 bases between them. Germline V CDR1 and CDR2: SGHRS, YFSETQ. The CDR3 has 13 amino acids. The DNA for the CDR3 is TGCGCCAGCAGGGGGGGGCGCGATTCACCCCTCCACTTT. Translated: CASRGGRDSPLHF.

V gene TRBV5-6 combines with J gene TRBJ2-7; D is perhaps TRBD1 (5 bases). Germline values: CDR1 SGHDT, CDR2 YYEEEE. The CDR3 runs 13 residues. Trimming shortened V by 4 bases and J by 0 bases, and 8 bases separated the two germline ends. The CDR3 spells CASSHGHSYEQYF. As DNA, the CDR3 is TGTGCCAGCAGCCATGGACACTCCTACGAGCAGTACTTC.

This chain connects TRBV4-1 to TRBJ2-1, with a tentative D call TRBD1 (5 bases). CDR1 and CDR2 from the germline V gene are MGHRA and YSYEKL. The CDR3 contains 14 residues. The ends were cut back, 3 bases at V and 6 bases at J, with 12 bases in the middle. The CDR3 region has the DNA TGCGCCAGCAGCCAGGCCCGACAGTCCAATGAGCAGTTCTTC. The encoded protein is CASSQARQSNEQFF.

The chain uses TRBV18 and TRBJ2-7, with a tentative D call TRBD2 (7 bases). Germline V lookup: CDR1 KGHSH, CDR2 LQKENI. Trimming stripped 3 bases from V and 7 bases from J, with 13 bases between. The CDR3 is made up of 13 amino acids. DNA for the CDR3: TGTGCCAGCTCACCGGGGGGGGCGGTTGAGCAGTACTTC. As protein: CASSPGGAVEQYF.

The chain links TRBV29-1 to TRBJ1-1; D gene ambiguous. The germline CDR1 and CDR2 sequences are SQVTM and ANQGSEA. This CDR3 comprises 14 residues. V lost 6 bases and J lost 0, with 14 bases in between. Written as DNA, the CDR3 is TGCAGCGTAGTCGTCGGGAAATTGAACACTGAAGCTTTCTTT. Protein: CSVVVGKLNTEAFF.

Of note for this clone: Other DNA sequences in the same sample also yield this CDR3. The CDR3 sequence is CASSYVAGVQETQYF. CDR3 bases: TGTGCCAGCAGTTACGTAGCGGGGGTTCAAGAGACCCAGTACTTC. The chain couples TRBV6-5 to TRBJ2-5; 9 bases are a match to TRBD2. The CDR3 is 15 amino acids. The ends lost 2 bases at V and 2 bases at J; junction bases unmatched: 3. Germline V gene data show CDR1 as MNHEY and CDR2 as SVGAGI.

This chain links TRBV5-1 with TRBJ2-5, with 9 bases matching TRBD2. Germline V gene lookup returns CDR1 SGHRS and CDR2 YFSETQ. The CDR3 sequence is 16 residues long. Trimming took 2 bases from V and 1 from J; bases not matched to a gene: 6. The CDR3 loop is CASSFGAGGRQETQYF. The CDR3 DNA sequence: TGCGCCAGCAGCTTCGGTGCGGGAGGGCGCCAAGAGACCCAGTACTTC.

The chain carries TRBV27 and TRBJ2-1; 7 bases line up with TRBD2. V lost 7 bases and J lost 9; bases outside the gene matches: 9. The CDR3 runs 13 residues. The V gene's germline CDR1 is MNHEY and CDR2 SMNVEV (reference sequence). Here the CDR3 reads CASKAGWVGEQFF. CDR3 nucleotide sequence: TGTGCCAGCAAAGCGGGGTGGGTGGGTGAGCAGTTCTTC.

CDR3 region: CASSLNRGTEQYF. The CDR3, as DNA: TGTGCCAGTAGTTTAAACAGGGGTACCGAGCAGTACTTC. The chain employs TRBV19 and TRBJ2-5; 7 bases fit TRBD1. The J call is doubtful: the DNA matches TRBJ2-7 better. Germline CDR1 reads LNHDA; CDR2 reads SQIVND (reference sequence). This CDR3 has 13 amino acids.